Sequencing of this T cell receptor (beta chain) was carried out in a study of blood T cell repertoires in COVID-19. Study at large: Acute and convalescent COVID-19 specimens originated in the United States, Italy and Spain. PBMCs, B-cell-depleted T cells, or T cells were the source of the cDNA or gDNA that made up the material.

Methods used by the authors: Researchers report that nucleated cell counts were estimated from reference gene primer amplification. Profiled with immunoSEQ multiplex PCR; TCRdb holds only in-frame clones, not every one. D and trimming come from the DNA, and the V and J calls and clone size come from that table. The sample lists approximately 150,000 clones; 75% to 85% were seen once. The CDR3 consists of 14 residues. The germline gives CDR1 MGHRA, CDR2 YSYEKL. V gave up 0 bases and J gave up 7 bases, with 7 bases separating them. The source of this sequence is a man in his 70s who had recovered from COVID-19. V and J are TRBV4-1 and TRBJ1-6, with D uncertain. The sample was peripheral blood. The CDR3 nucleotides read TGCGCCAGCAGCCAAGACTTCGGGAATTCACCCCTCCACTTT. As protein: CASSQDFGNSPLHF.